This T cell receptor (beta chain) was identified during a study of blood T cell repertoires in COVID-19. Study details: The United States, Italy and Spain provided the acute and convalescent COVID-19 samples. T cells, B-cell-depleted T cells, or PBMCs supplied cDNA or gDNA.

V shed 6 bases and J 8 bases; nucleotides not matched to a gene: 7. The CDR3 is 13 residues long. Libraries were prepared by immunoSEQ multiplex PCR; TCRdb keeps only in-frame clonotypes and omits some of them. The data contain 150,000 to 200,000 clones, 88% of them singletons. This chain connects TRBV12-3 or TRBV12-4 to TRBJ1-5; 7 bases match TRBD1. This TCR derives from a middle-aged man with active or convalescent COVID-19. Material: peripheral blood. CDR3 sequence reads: CASREQGREPQHF. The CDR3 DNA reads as TGTGCCAGCAGAGAACAGGGGAGAGAGCCCCAGCATTTT.